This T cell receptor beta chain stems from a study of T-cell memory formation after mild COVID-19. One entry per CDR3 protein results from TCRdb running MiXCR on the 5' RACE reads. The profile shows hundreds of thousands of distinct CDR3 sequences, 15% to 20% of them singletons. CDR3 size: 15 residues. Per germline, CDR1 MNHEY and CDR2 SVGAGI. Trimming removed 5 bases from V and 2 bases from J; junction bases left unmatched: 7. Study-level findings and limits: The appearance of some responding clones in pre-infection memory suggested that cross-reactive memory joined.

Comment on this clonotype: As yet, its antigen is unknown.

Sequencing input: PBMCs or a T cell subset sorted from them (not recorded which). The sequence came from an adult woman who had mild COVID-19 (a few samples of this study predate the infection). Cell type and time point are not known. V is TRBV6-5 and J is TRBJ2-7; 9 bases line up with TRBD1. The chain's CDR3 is CASSQTQGAPYEQYF. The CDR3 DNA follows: TGTGCCAGCAGTCAAACACAGGGGGCACCCTACGAGCAGTACTTC.